The entry below describes one TCR beta chain. Vbeta (60) and Jbeta (13) primers were used in the PCR. Only in-frame clones appear in the TCRdb table, and some are missing; sequencing was by immunoSEQ multiplex PCR. This sample has tens of thousands of clones; more than 70% occur once, and the top ten carry roughly half. V shed 4 bases and J shed 1 base, with 7 bases lying between them. CDR1 and CDR2 from the germline V gene are KGHSH and LQKENI. There are 13 residues in the CDR3. This sample is drawn from a study of cytomegalovirus exposure and HLA in healthy donors. On the study more broadly: Among the 398 genotyped donors, less than 85% were placed in the Caucasian-associated ancestry cluster.

Sequenced material: PBMCs. This chain uses TRBV18 with TRBJ2-5; maybe TRBD2 (5 bases). This receptor was identified in a man aged 50 or older in good health and CMV-seropositive. CDR3 nucleotides: TGTGCCAGCTCACTAGGACTCCAAGAGACCCAGTACTTC. It is translated as CASSLGLQETQYF.